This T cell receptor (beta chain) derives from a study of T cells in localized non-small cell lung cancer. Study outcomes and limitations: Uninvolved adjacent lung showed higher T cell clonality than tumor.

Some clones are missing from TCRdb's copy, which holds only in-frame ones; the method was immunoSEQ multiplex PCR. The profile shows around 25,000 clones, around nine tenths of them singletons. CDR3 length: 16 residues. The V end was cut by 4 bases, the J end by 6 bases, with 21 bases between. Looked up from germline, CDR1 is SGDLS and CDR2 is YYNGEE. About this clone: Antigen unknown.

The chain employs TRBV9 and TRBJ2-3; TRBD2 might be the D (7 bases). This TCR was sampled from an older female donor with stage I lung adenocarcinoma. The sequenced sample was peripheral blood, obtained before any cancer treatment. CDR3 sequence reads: CASSPALAGARDTQYF. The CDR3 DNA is TGTGCCAGCAGCCCAGCCCTGGCGGGGGCGAGGGATACGCAGTATTTT.